The subject of this entry is one T cell receptor beta chain. Its antigen is not known. Generation of TCR cDNA used 5'RACE template switching (which added a universal primer site and UMIs). MiXCR, run by TCRdb on the 5' RACE reads, gives a single entry per CDR3 protein. This repertoire shows 450,000 to 550,000 distinct CDR3 sequences, about a fifth found once; its top ten account for 15% to 20%. The entry originates in a study of T cells after yellow fever vaccination. Study-level results: CD4 and CD8 compartments shared a small share of clonotypes. Post-booster reappearance was seen for most primary-vaccination clones (roughly 96% CD4, around 90% CD8).

This CDR3 region has 16 residues. Trimming cost V 1 base and J 4 bases, with 14 bases left between them. Per the germline V gene, CDR1 is SGHTA and CDR2 is FQGNSA. This clonotype was sampled from a man aged 18 to 30 who received the YFV17D yellow fever vaccine. The source material was PBMCs, sampled about 21 days after the first yellow fever vaccination. V and J are TRBV7-2 and TRBJ1-5; D is perhaps TRBD1 (5 bases). The CDR3 DNA is TGTGCCAGCAGCTTAGGATCTGGGGCCCTTAATCAGCCCCAGCATTTT. It specifies CASSLGSGALNQPQHF.